The 28 T cell receptor beta chains in this list originate from one sample, sequenced in a study of T cells in Graves' hyperthyroidism and ophthalmopathy. RNA transcripts provided the source from which TCR beta CDR3 regions were amplified. The HTBI primer set drove a first-round RT-PCR of the TCR CDR3. A single record per CDR3 protein comes from TCRdb applying MiXCR to the multiplex PCR reads. The data show 300,000 to 400,000 distinct CDR3 sequences, about 13% seen once. The material sequenced was blood. These receptor sequences come from a woman aged 18-29 years with Graves' hyperthyroidism.

This CDR3 reads CSGERGLAGGNEQFF. The CDR3 DNA follows: TGCAGTGGGGAGCGGGGACTAGCGGGAGGGAATGAGCAGTTCTTC. The V call is TRBV20-1, the J call TRBJ2-1, with 16 bases that match TRBD2. V lost 7 bases to trimming and J lost 7 bases; unmatched junction nucleotides: 7. CDR3 length: 15 residues. Germline V gene lookup returns CDR1 DFQATT and CDR2 SNEGSKA (reference sequence).

This clonotype was found many times. The J gene is TRBJ1-2, the V gene TRBV7-2, with a weak D call TRBD1 (6 bases). Germline V gives CDR1 SGHTA, CDR2 FQGNSA. This CDR3 contains 15 residues. The V end lost 1 base, the J end lost 8 bases, and 17 bases lay between the germline ends. The CDR3 protein is CASSLEAVEGTGYTF. The CDR3 nucleotides are TGTGCCAGCAGCTTAGAGGCCGTAGAGGGGACAGGCTACACCTTC.

Worth noting for this clonotype: A much larger clone lies a single base off, so this may be a read error. This chain links TRBV7-2 with TRBJ2-1; 7 positions match TRBD1. V shed 1 base, J shed 9 bases, and the junction held 9 bases outside the gene matches. Germline lookup yields CDR1 SGHTA and CDR2 FQGNSA. The CDR3 is 15 amino acids. The CDR3 DNA sequence: TGTGCCAGCAGCTTAGAGACAGGGAAAGGAAGTGAGCAGTTCTTC. This translates into CASSLETGKGSEQFF.

This clonotype was seen only a few times. V and J are TRBV19 and TRBJ1-5, with D maybe TRBD1 (5 bases). The CDR3 extends over 13 amino acids. Germline CDR1 and CDR2: LNHDA and SQIVND (reference sequence). V lost 3 bases, J lost 10 bases, and 13 bases lay in between. In DNA form, the CDR3 reads TGTGCCAGTAGTATCGAGGGGAAGGGCCCCCAGCATTTT. This encodes CASSIEGKGPQHF.

This clonotype was recorded at least ten times. The chain joins TRBV29-1 to TRBJ1-1, with a tentative D call TRBD1 (5 bases). Trimming shortened V by 4 bases and J by 4 bases, and 13 bases separated the two germline ends. The CDR3 totals 13 residues. The germline CDR1 and CDR2 sequences are SQVTM and ANQGSEA. The CDR3: CSVGAGRGTEAFF. CDR3 nucleotide sequence: TGCAGCGTTGGCGCAGGAAGGGGCACTGAAGCTTTCTTT.

This sequence joins TRBV3-1 and TRBJ2-7; D unresolved. V was shortened by 3 bases and J by 3 bases, with 15 bases between the two germline ends. CDR3 size: 15 residues. Germline CDR1 LGHDT, CDR2 YNNKEL (reference sequence). The CDR3 bases are TGTGCCAGCAGCCACCCCGGGCTAACAGACTACGAGCAGTACTTC. Protein: CASSHPGLTDYEQYF.

The chain links TRBV6-5 to TRBJ2-4, with D possibly TRBD2 on 5 matching bases. The CDR3 length is 15 residues. The V gene lost 10 bases and the J gene lost 0 bases, with 16 bases spanning the gap. Per germline, CDR1 MNHEY and CDR2 SVGAGI. The CDR3 region is CATKLGSLAKNIQYF. The CDR3 DNA is TGTGCCACCAAGTTGGGGAGCCTAGCCAAAAACATTCAGTACTTC.

The chain combines TRBV28 with TRBJ2-3; 9 bases agree with TRBD1. The V and J ends lost 6 bases and 1 base, in that order; junction bases with no gene match: 8. Germline CDR1 reads MDHEN; CDR2 reads SYDVKM. CDR3 length: 16 residues. The CDR3 reads CASRVQGAGGTDTQYF. As DNA, the CDR3 is TGTGCCAGCAGGGTACAGGGGGCGGGCGGCACAGATACGCAGTATTTT.

V and J are TRBV12-3 or TRBV12-4 and TRBJ1-4; TRBD1 matches at 7 bases. V gave up 4 bases and J gave up 8 bases; unmatched junction bases: 7. The CDR3 spans 14 residues. The CDR3 DNA reads as TGTGCCAGCAGTTCCACAGGGGTGGACGAAAAACTGTTTTTT. Encoded protein: CASSSTGVDEKLFF.

This clonotype was detected many times. The V and J genes are TRBV3-1 and TRBJ1-4; 8 nucleotides match TRBD1. J gave up 5 bases and V 5 bases, and 4 bases lay outside the gene matches. The CDR3 is made up of 14 amino acids. CDR1 and CDR2 (germline): LGHDT, YNNKEL (reference sequence). CDR3 DNA: TGTGCCAGCAGCGGCCGACAGGGGAATGAAAAACTGTTTTTT. Protein product: CASSGRQGNEKLFF.

The rearrangement links TRBV5-8 to TRBJ2-7; D is ambiguous. The germline V and J ends were trimmed by 0 bases and 5 bases, with 9 bases remaining between them. Germline CDR1 reads SGHTS; CDR2 reads YDEGEE. There are 13 residues in the CDR3. The CDR3 nucleotides are TGTGCCAGCAGCTTGGGATCAGTGGACGAGCAGTACTTC. Amino acid sequence: CASSLGSVDEQYF.

In its sample, this clonotype was seen a few times. The chain is built from TRBV6-6 and TRBJ2-3; 8 nucleotides agree with TRBD2. With 0 bases clipped from V and 6 bases from J, the junction kept 8 bases outside the gene matches. The CDR3 runs 16 residues. Looked up from germline, CDR1 is MNHNY and CDR2 is SVGAGI (reference sequence). The CDR3: CASSYSRSGGLDTQYF. CDR3 DNA sequence: TGTGCCAGCAGTTACTCCAGAAGCGGGGGACTCGATACGCAGTATTTT.

This clonotype has a count of ten or more. A much larger clone differs from this one at a single base, so this may be a read error. The rearrangement uses TRBV6-1 and TRBJ1-1; tentative D call: TRBD1 (5 bases). Trimming pared 3 bases from V and 1 base from J, leaving 6 bases between. This CDR3 contains 13 residues. Germline CDR1 reads MNHNS; CDR2 reads SASEGT. The CDR3: CASSDQGNTEAFF. The CDR3 nucleotides read TGTGCCAGCAGTGACCAGGGGAACACTGAAGCTTTCTTT.

This clonotype was observed many times. This chain joins TRBV5-1 and TRBJ2-5, with 7 bases aligning to TRBD2. J was trimmed by 0 bases and V by 4 bases; bases with no gene match: 9. Germline loops: CDR1 SGHRS, CDR2 YFSETQ. The CDR3 sequence is 16 residues long. This CDR3 reads CASSGGDGEYQETQYF. The CDR3 nucleotides read TGCGCCAGCAGCGGGGGGGACGGGGAGTACCAAGAGACCCAGTACTTC.

This clonotype showed up just a few times. The genes are TRBV6-5 and TRBJ1-2; 11 bases match TRBD1. After removal of 0 bases from V and 6 bases from J, the junction contained 3 bases not matched to a gene. The CDR3 runs to 15 residues. Germline CDR1 is MNHEY and CDR2 is SVGAGI. The DNA for the CDR3 is TGTGCCAGCAGTTACTCGGGGACAGGGGGGGATGGCTACACCTTC. It is translated as CASSYSGTGGDGYTF.

This clonotype has at least ten counts. The chain combines TRBV6-1 with TRBJ1-2, with unresolved D. Germline CDR1 MNHNS, CDR2 SASEGT. This CDR3 has 12 amino acids. The V end lost 4 bases, the J end lost 7 bases, and 10 bases lay between the germline ends. CDR3 in amino acids: CASSVSWFGYTF. The CDR3 DNA follows: TGTGCCAGCAGTGTCTCCTGGTTTGGCTACACCTTC.

This clonotype occurred many times. The rearrangement joins TRBV20-1 to TRBJ2-1; D is uncertain. The CDR3 runs 12 residues. CDR1 is DFQATT, CDR2 SNEGSKA, per germline (reference sequence). Trimming took off 3 bases at V and 6 bases at J, with 9 bases between the two ends. DNA for the CDR3: TGCAGTGCTAGTGGTCAGATCAATGAGCAGTTCTTC. Protein product: CSASGQINEQFF.

The V gene is TRBV5-5, the J gene TRBJ1-1; TRBD1 aligns across 8 bases. The CDR3 has 19 amino acids. Germline values: CDR1 SGHKS, CDR2 YYEKEE (reference sequence). J lost 1 base, V lost 4 bases, and 18 bases had no gene match. CDR3 region: CASSQTRGRSLPSNTEAFF. The CDR3 nucleotides read TGTGCCAGCAGCCAAACCAGGGGGCGGTCTCTCCCTTCGAACACTGAAGCTTTCTTT. The variable domain in full, with the rest retrieved from reference TRBV5-5 and TRBJ1-1, is DAGVTQSPTHLIKTRGQQVTLRCSPISGHKSVSWYQQVLGQGPQFIFQYYEKEERGRGNFPDRFSARQFPNYSSELNVNALLLGDSALYLCASSQTRGRSLPSNTEAFFGQGTRLTVV.

This clonotype was seen at least ten times. The V and J genes are TRBV6-4 and TRBJ1-1; TRBD1 matches 8 bases. Germline trimming cut 4 bases from V and 1 base from J; bases unmatched to any gene: 2. CDR3 size: 14 residues. Per germline, CDR1 MRHNA and CDR2 SNTAGT. CDR3 nucleotides: TGTGCCAGCAGTGCAGACAGGGGGAACACTGAAGCTTTCTTT. This gives the protein CASSADRGNTEAFF.

At least ten counts were recorded for this clonotype. The chain couples TRBV5-6 to TRBJ2-3; TRBD1 is a possible D gene (5 bases). Germline CDR1 is SGHDT and CDR2 is YYEEEE. CDR3 size: 15 residues. The germline V and J ends were trimmed by 3 bases and 0 bases, with 11 bases remaining between them. The CDR3: CASSSRKGSTDTQYF. The CDR3 DNA is TGTGCCAGCAGCTCACGAAAGGGGAGCACAGATACGCAGTATTTT.

The gene calls are TRBV7-9 and TRBJ2-1; D is ambiguous. The V gene's germline CDR1 is SEHNR and CDR2 FQNEAQ (reference sequence). The CDR3 is 14 amino acids. Trimming took 2 bases from V and 9 from J, leaving 14 bases between them. CDR3: CASSLSFGAGEQFF. The CDR3 DNA is TGTGCCAGCAGCTTAAGTTTTGGAGCAGGTGAGCAGTTCTTC.

V gene TRBV7-3 combines with J gene TRBJ2-7; D is possibly TRBD1 (8 bases). The CDR3 is made up of 14 amino acids. The V and J ends lost 5 bases and 6 bases respectively, with 17 bases between them. Germline CDR1 and CDR2: SGHTA and FQGTGA. Written as DNA, the CDR3 is TGTGCCAGCAGCCCCACAGGGGGGGGGGGCGAGCAGTACTTC. Protein sequence: CASSPTGGGGEQYF.

This clonotype has a count of ten or more. The CDR3 sequence is CASSLAGQVSTYEQYF. In nucleotides, the CDR3 is TGTGCCAGCAGCTTAGCGGGACAGGTCTCCACCTACGAGCAGTACTTC. This sequence joins TRBV7-2 and TRBJ2-7, with TRBD1 matching 8 bases. V shed 0 bases and J 2 bases; nucleotides not matched to a gene: 6. The CDR3 contains 16 residues. The germline CDR1 and CDR2 sequences are SGHTA and FQGNSA.

The table lists this clonotype with many counts. The rearrangement uses TRBV7-6 and TRBJ1-1, with 11 bases that match TRBD1. Per the germline V gene, CDR1 is SGHVS and CDR2 is FNYEAQ. The CDR3 is 15 residues long. The V segment lost 5 bases and the J segment 4 bases; nucleotides outside the gene matches: 6. The CDR3 nucleotides read TGTGCCAGCAGCCCCAGGGGGACAGGGGGCACTGAAGCTTTCTTT. Its translation is CASSPRGTGGTEAFF.

This clonotype was observed a few times. This chain links TRBV6-1 with TRBJ2-5; unclear D gene. Trimming left V 5 bases short and J 2 bases short, with 21 bases between. The CDR3 is 17 amino acids. From germline, CDR1 is MNHNS and CDR2 SASEGT. In nucleotides, the CDR3 is TGTGCCAGCAGTCCTTCAGATAGTAGTTTCTATCAAGAGACCCAGTACTTC. Translation: CASSPSDSSFYQETQYF.

This clonotype showed up many times. The chain has TRBV18 and TRBJ1-1; maybe TRBD1 (5 bases). The CDR3 runs to 11 residues. The germline V gene has CDR1 KGHSH and CDR2 LQKENI. V lost 5 bases to trimming and J lost 9 bases, with 10 bases between them. CDR3: CASSYDSQAFF. The CDR3 DNA reads TGTGCCAGCTCATACGACAGTCAAGCTTTCTTT.

In its sample, this clonotype was seen many times. The chain has TRBV30 and TRBJ2-2; TRBD1 matches 8 bases. This CDR3 region has 13 residues. V lost 3 bases to trimming and J lost 6 bases; unmatched junction nucleotides: 3. The germline CDR1 and CDR2 sequences are GTSNPN and SVGIG (reference sequence). CDR3 in DNA: TGTGCCTGGAGGGGACAGGATGCCGGGGAGCTGTTTTTT. This codes for CAWRGQDAGELFF.

This clonotype was detected ten times or more. The chain couples TRBV10-3 to TRBJ2-7; 8 bases agree with TRBD1. The CDR3 spans 14 residues. V gave up 10 bases and J gave up 6 bases; unmatched junction bases: 14. Per germline, CDR1 ENHRY and CDR2 SYGVKD. The DNA of the CDR3 is TGTGCCACCATAGCGCAGGGGGCGCCGGGCGAGCAGTACTTC. Amino acids: CATIAQGAPGEQYF.